Listed below are T cell receptor beta chains from one sample, sequenced in a study of technical replicates of blood from a handful of donors. The assay was immunoSEQ multiplex PCR, and TCRdb's table has in-frame clones only and misses some. The sample includes roughly 79,000 clones, over 90% of them seen just once. The sample taken for sequencing was T cells isolated from PBMCs. These receptors came from a human donor in good health. The CDR3 runs from the conserved cysteine through the conserved F or W. D genes are given only for firm matches. Size values are once, few and many counts, or a class for expanded clones, and some rows have none.

TRBV27,TRBJ2-2,TRBD1,.,TGTGCCAGCAGTTTATCGAATCTGGGACAGGGGTACACCGGGGAGCTGTTTTTT,CASSLSNLGQGYTGELFF
TRBV14,TRBJ2-1,.,.,TGTGCCAGCAGAGCAGGGTTCCAGACCTACAATGAGCAGTTCTTC,CASRAGFQTYNEQFF
TRBV28,TRBJ1-5,.,once,TGTGCCAGCAGTTATCCCCTAGCCAATCAGCCCCAGCATTTT,CASSYPLANQPQHF
TRBV28,TRBJ2-3,TRBD2,once,TGTGCCAGCAGCCCCGTCGAGGGAGGGGCAGATACGCAGTATTTT,CASSPVEGGADTQYF
TRBV2,TRBJ1-5,.,few,TGTGCCAGCAGTGATTTGGGGGCAAGTCAGCCCCAGCATTTT,CASSDLGASQPQHF
TRBV7-9,TRBJ2-7,TRBD2,.,TGTGCCAGCAGCTGGGAGGGCCGTGCCTACGAGCAGTACTTC,CASSWEGRAYEQYF
TRBV19,TRBJ2-7,.,.,TGTGCCAGTAGTATAGGGAGCTCCTACGAGCAGTACTTC,CASSIGSSYEQYF
TRBV13,TRBJ2-7,.,.,TGTGCCAGCAGCTCGTGGGACTTAGAGCGCGAGCAGTACTTC,CASSSWDLEREQYF
TRBV19,TRBJ2-7,.,.,TGTGCCAGTAGCCGTTCCGGGTGGGAGCAGTACTTC,CASSRSGWEQYF
TRBV15,TRBJ2-1,.,.,TGTGCCACCAGCGGGCCGGGATACAATGAGCAGTTCTTC,CATSGPGYNEQFF
TRBV4-1,TRBJ2-1,TRBD2,.,TGCGCCAGCAGCGGGACTAGCGGGAGCTATGAGCAGTTCTTC,CASSGTSGSYEQFF
TRBV4-3,TRBJ2-1,TRBD1,.,TGCGCCAGCAGCCCCTCAAACGGAGACAGGGAGTACAATGAGCAGTTCTTC,CASSPSNGDREYNEQFF
TRBV10-3,TRBJ1-5,.,.,TGTGCCATCAGTGCTGGAGGGTTGGGCAATCAGCCCCAGCATTTT,CAISAGGLGNQPQHF
TRBV19,TRBJ2-2,.,.,TGTGCCAGTAGTATCAACAGAACGAACACCGGGGAGCTGTTTTTT,CASSINRTNTGELFF
TRBV4-2,TRBJ1-5,.,.,TGTGCCAGCAGCCAAGATTGGCAGGGAGGTCGTCAGCCCCAGCATTTT,CASSQDWQGGRQPQHF
TRBV7-9,TRBJ1-3,.,.,TGTGCCAGCAGGGGGCGAAGAAACACCATATATTTT,CASRGRRNTIYF
TRBV11-3,TRBJ2-2,TRBD1,.,TGTGCCAGCAGCACCCGGACAGGGGAGGACACCGGGGAGCTGTTTTTT,CASSTRTGEDTGELFF
TRBV7-9,TRBJ2-3,.,.,TGTGCCAGCAGCCCAACGACTAGCACAGATACGCAGTATTTT,CASSPTTSTDTQYF
TRBV27,TRBJ2-7,.,.,TGTGCCAACCCCACAGGCGGCGAGCAGTACTTC,CANPTGGEQYF
TRBV7-9,TRBJ1-1,.,.,TGTGCCAGCAGCCTAGAGCGGGGCACTGAAGCTTTCTTT,CASSLERGTEAFF
TRBV9,TRBJ2-1,TRBD2,.,TGTGCCAGCAGCGTAGGAGTAGCGGGAGTGAATGAGCAGTTCTTC,CASSVGVAGVNEQFF
TRBV6-1,TRBJ1-2,.,few,TGTGCCAGCAGTGAAGACGGGGGAGATGGCTATGGCTACACCTTC,CASSEDGGDGYGYTF
TRBV7-9,TRBJ2-7,TRBD2,.,TGTGCCAGCACCCTATCTCGGGCGGGAGACGAGCAGTACTTC,CASTLSRAGDEQYF
TRBV5-1,TRBJ2-7,TRBD1,.,TGCGCCAGCAGCGTCGACAGGGTCTCCTACGAGCAGTACTTC,CASSVDRVSYEQYF
TRBV18,TRBJ2-4,.,.,TGTGCCAGCTCACCACCGAAAGGCGGGAACGAAAACATTCAGTACTTC,CASSPPKGGNENIQYF
TRBV9,TRBJ1-2,.,.,TGTGCCAGCAGCGGAGTTCGGATGGGAGGGGACTACTATGGCTACACCTTC,CASSGVRMGGDYYGYTF
TRBV28,TRBJ2-7,TRBD1,.,TGTGCCAGCAGTATTCATCAGGGGGACTCCTACGAGCAGTACTTC,CASSIHQGDSYEQYF
TRBV28,TRBJ1-1,TRBD1,.,TGTGCCAGCAGACGAACAGGGGATAACACTGAAGCTTTCTTT,CASRRTGDNTEAFF
TRBV5-5,TRBJ1-2,.,.,TGTGCCAGCAGCTTCCGGGCAGGGCTTGTGGATGGCTACACCTTC,CASSFRAGLVDGYTF
TRBV7-9,TRBJ2-7,.,.,TGTGCCAGCAGTTTGGGACACCGGTCGTCGATAGTCAACTACGAGCAGTACTTC,CASSLGHRSSIVNYEQYF
TRBV19,TRBJ2-2,.,.,TGTGCCAGTAGTCAGGGATTTAACACCGGGGAGCTGTTTTTT,CASSQGFNTGELFF
TRBV11-2,TRBJ2-7,TRBD2,.,TGTGCCAGCAGCCGAGACCCCGGGACTAGCGACTCCTACGAGCAGTACTTC,CASSRDPGTSDSYEQYF
TRBV6-5,TRBJ1-2,TRBD1,.,TGTGCCAGCAGTTATTTTCGTGCGGACAGGGGTCGTGGCTACACCTTC,CASSYFRADRGRGYTF
TRBV7-2,TRBJ2-3,.,.,TGTGCCAGCAGCGGGGACTCGTATAGGACAGATACGCAGTATTTT,CASSGDSYRTDTQYF
TRBV11-1,TRBJ1-1,.,.,TGTGCCAGCAGCTTAGGAGCGAACACTGAAGCTTTCTTT,CASSLGANTEAFF
TRBV10-3,TRBJ1-2,.,.,TGTGCCATCAGTGGGGGGGGACATGGCTACACCTTC,CAISGGGHGYTF
TRBV29-1,TRBJ1-1,.,.,TGCAGCTTCCAATCTCAGGAATATAACACTGAAGCTTTCTTT,CSFQSQEYNTEAFF
TRBV30,TRBJ2-7,.,.,TGTGCCTGGAGTGCAGGGGCAGGGAATAAGCAGTACTTC,CAWSAGAGNKQYF
TRBV28,TRBJ2-4,TRBD2,.,TGTGCCAGCAGTTTATTATATCCTAGCGGGAGATACGACATTCAGTACTTC,CASSLLYPSGRYDIQYF
TRBV21-1,TRBJ2-5,.,.,TGTGCCAGCAGGGTAGACAGTGAAGAGACCCAGTACTTC,CASRVDSEETQYF
TRBV6-1,TRBJ2-2,.,.,TGTGCCAGCAGTGCCCGGGACACCGACACCGGGGAGCTGTTTTTT,CASSARDTDTGELFF
TRBV7-2,TRBJ1-5,TRBD1,.,TGTGCCAGCAGCTTAGGAAGGGACAGGACGTTTTGGCAGCCCCAGCATTTT,CASSLGRDRTFWQPQHF
TRBV27,TRBJ1-2,.,.,TGTGCCTCCTACCAGCGTTATGATGGCTACACCTTC,CASYQRYDGYTF
TRBV19,TRBJ1-2,.,few,TGTGCCAGTAGTTACAGCAACTATGGCTACACCTTC,CASSYSNYGYTF
TRBV7-9,TRBJ2-2,.,.,TGTGCCAGCAGCCCCCCGGGGGACACCGGGGAGCTGTTTTTT,CASSPPGDTGELFF
TRBV2,TRBJ2-2,.,once,TGTGCCAGCAACTATCAATCATCGACCGGGGAGCTGTTTTTT,CASNYQSSTGELFF
TRBV11-2,TRBJ2-7,TRBD2,.,TGTGCCAGCAGCATTCCGCTTGGGACTACCTACGAGCAGTACTTC,CASSIPLGTTYEQYF
TRBV5-5,TRBJ2-2,.,.,TGTGCCAGCAGCTCCCTAGGTGAATTTAAGTCCGGGGAGCTGTTTTTT,CASSSLGEFKSGELFF